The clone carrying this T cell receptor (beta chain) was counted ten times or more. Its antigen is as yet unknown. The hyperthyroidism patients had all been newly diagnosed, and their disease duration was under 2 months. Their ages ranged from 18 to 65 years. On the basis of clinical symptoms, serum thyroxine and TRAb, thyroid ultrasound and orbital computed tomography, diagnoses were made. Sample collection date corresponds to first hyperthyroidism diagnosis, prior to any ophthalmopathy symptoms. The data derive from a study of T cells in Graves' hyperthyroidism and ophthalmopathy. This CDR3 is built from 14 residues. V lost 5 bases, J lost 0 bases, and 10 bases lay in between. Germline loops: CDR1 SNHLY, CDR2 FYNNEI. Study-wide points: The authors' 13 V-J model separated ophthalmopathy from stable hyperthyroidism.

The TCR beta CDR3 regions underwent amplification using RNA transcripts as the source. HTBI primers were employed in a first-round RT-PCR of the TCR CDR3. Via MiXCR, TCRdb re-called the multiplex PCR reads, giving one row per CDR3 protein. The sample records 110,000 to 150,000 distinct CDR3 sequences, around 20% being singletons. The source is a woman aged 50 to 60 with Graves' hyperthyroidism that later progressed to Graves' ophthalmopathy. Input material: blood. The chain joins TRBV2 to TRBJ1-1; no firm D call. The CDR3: CASSQGQVNTEAFF. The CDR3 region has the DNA TGTGCCAGCAGTCAAGGCCAAGTGAACACTGAAGCTTTCTTT.